The entry that follows covers one T cell receptor beta chain sequence. What it binds is not known. The data were obtained in a study of CXCR3-negative and CXCR3-positive naive CD8 T cells. Study-level information: The study obtained 120 million to 150 million TRB reads, about 1.5 +/- 0.3 million per library.

This CDR3 spans 13 amino acids. Germline V gene sequence: CDR1 SGHTA, CDR2 FQGNSA. The study, taken as a whole, reports: Similar TRBV-TRBJ gene usage was seen in naive CXCR3-negative and CXCR3-positive cells, but not in memory cells. A higher hydrophobicity marked the TRB CDR3s of CXCR3-positive naive cells versus CXCR3-negative naive cells.

Libraries of TRB cDNA were made by 5' RACE and carried UMIs. Reanalyzing the 5' RACE reads, TCRdb keeps one entry per CDR3 protein, without DNA. The sample's table shows tens of thousands of distinct CDR3 sequences. Naive CD8+ T cells showed a CD45RO-CCR7+CD27+CD95- phenotype. The V gene is TRBV7-2, the J gene TRBJ1-5. The TCR sequence derives from a human donor in good health. Some clones in this sample may be carry-over from other donors' samples. The material sequenced was naive CXCR3+ CD8+ T cells from blood. The subset: CD45RO-CCR7+CD27+CD95- naive CD8+ T cells expressing CXCR3 (TNR3+). CDR3 in amino acids: CASSPNSNQPQHF.